This T cell receptor beta chain emerged from a study of blood T cell repertoires in COVID-19. Clones were read by immunoSEQ multiplex PCR, and TCRdb kept only the in-frame ones, dropping some. Counted here are 200,000 to 300,000 clones, around 88% occurring once; the ten biggest clones make up roughly 2.4%. V dropped 3 bases and J dropped 10 bases, with 7 bases sitting between them. CDR3 length: 11 amino acids. Germline V CDR1 and CDR2: KGHSY, FQNENV. This clone was counted once. The rearrangement links TRBV16 to TRBJ2-1; D might be TRBD1 (5 bases). The receptor's source is a woman between 40 and 50 years old with acute COVID-19. The sample consisted of PBMCs or T cells enriched from blood (not recorded which). DNA for the CDR3: TGTGCCAGCAGCCAGGGGCGGGAGCAGTTCTTC. This translates into CASSQGREQFF.